Listed below are T cell receptor beta chains from one sample, sequenced in a study of OX40 agonist ivuxolimab in advanced cancers. Assay: immunoSEQ multiplex PCR; the TCRdb copy retains only in-frame clones and omits some. The sample contains about 26,000 clones, almost 90% of which appear only once. The material sequenced was CD4+ or CD8+ T cells sorted from blood, taken in a trial of the OX40 agonist ivuxolimab. The receptors were sampled from an adult with an advanced solid tumor such as melanoma, head and neck, liver or kidney cancer. Both conserved end residues are part of each CDR3. A D gene is named only where the DNA matches it firmly. Size tells how often a clone was seen (once, few, many) or the class of an expanded clone, and some rows leave it out.

V	size	D	J	CDR3	DNA
TRBV5-4	-	-	TRBJ2-1	CASSLGASLRDEQFF	TGTGCCAGCAGCTTAGGTGCTAGCCTACGAGATGAGCAGTTCTTC
TRBV7-9	-	TRBD2	TRBJ2-2	CASSPTLAGGNTGELFF	TGTGCCAGCAGCCCCACACTAGCGGGTGGAAACACCGGGGAGCTGTTTTTT
TRBV6-5	-	TRBD2	TRBJ2-1	CAISITSGGNNEQFF	TGTGCCATTTCTATCACTAGCGGGGGAAACAATGAGCAGTTCTTC
TRBV27	once	-	TRBJ2-7	CASSLGVLPYEQYF	TGTGCCAGCAGTTTAGGGGTGCTCCCCTACGAGCAGTACTTC
TRBV4-1	-	TRBD1	TRBJ2-2	CASSQTGTGGDTGELFF	TGCGCCAGCAGCCAAACCGGGACAGGGGGAGACACCGGGGAGCTGTTTTTT
TRBV27	once	-	TRBJ2-1	CASSLLGSSYNEQFF	TGTGCCAGCAGTCTCCTAGGGAGCTCCTACAATGAGCAGTTCTTC
TRBV9	-	-	TRBJ1-1	CASSVGRDEYTEAFF	TGTGCCAGCAGCGTAGGGAGGGATGAGTACACTGAAGCTTTCTTT
TRBV5-1	few	-	TRBJ1-1	CASTSGEGKNTEAFF	TGCGCCAGCACCTCCGGGGAAGGGAAGAACACTGAAGCTTTCTTT
TRBV27	-	-	TRBJ2-7	CASSTAGFNSYEQYF	TGTGCCAGCAGCACCGCCGGGTTCAACTCCTACGAGCAGTACTTC
TRBV7-9	once	TRBD2	TRBJ2-3	CASSLAHGGANADTQYF	TGTGCCAGCAGCTTAGCGCACGGGGGGGCGAATGCAGATACGCAGTATTTT
TRBV28	-	-	TRBJ2-7	CASSIRNGYEQYF	TGTGCCAGCAGCATCCGCAATGGATACGAGCAGTACTTC
TRBV7-9	-	-	TRBJ2-1	CASYPAAHRYNEQFF	TGTGCCAGCTACCCGGCGGCCCATCGGTACAATGAGCAGTTCTTC
TRBV28	-	-	TRBJ2-6	CASTPPDARSGANVLTF	TGTGCCAGCACTCCCCCGGACGCCCGCTCTGGGGCCAACGTCCTGACTTTC
TRBV6-5	-	-	TRBJ2-7	CASSPGWAEQYF	TGTGCCAGCAGCCCCGGCTGGGCTGAGCAGTACTTC
TRBV9	-	TRBD2	TRBJ2-2	CASSVSGSTNTGELFF	TGTGCCAGCAGCGTAAGCGGGAGCACGAACACCGGGGAGCTGTTTTTT
TRBV7-9	-	-	TRBJ1-5	CASSPAGREDQPQHF	TGTGCCAGCAGCCCCGCGGGCAGGGAGGATCAGCCCCAGCATTTT
TRBV28	-	-	TRBJ2-5	CASSLIRFGSGQETQYF	TGTGCCAGCAGTTTGATTCGTTTTGGTAGCGGACAAGAGACCCAGTACTTC
TRBV18	-	-	TRBJ2-5	CASSDGPLTQYF	TGTGCCAGCTCAGACGGGCCTCTGACCCAGTACTTC
TRBV7-9	-	TRBD2	TRBJ2-7	CASSLGGLAGEQYF	TGTGCCAGCAGCTTAGGGGGACTAGCGGGAGAACAGTACTTC
TRBV7-6	few	TRBD2	TRBJ2-1	CASRPGLADNEQFF	TGTGCCAGCAGACCGGGACTAGCGGACAATGAGCAGTTCTTC
TRBV21-1	-	-	TRBJ2-4	CASSKRSCLKNIQYF	TGTGCCAGCAGCAAAAGATCCTGTCTCAAAAACATTCAGTACTTC
TRBV9	once	-	TRBJ2-7	CASSRQRATEYEQYF	TGTGCCAGCAGCCGTCAGCGGGCCACAGAGTACGAGCAGTACTTC
TRBV7-9	-	TRBD2	TRBJ2-3	CASSKSLAGGPTDTQYF	TGTGCCAGCAGCAAGTCACTAGCGGGAGGGCCTACAGATACGCAGTATTTT
TRBV7-8	-	TRBD2	TRBJ2-1	CATLKPGLASGEQFF	TGTGCCACCTTAAAACCGGGACTAGCGTCGGGTGAGCAGTTCTTC
TRBV7-6	-	TRBD2	TRBJ2-1	CASSWGLANEQFF	TGTGCCAGCAGCTGGGGACTAGCGAACGAGCAGTTCTTC
TRBV10-2	-	TRBD2	TRBJ2-3	CASSSTSGALTDTQYF	TGCGCCAGCAGTTCGACTAGCGGGGCGCTCACAGATACGCAGTATTTT
TRBV2	-	-	TRBJ2-1	CATSLEQGFDNEQFF	TGTGCCACCAGCCTAGAACAGGGATTCGACAATGAGCAGTTCTTC
TRBV7-2	-	TRBD2	TRBJ2-7	CASSLGGTSGKRAAYEQYF	TGTGCCAGCAGCTTAGGAGGGACTAGCGGGAAGAGAGCCGCCTACGAGCAGTACTTC
TRBV9	-	TRBD2	TRBJ2-1	CASSGIAGVGNEQFF	TGTGCCAGCAGCGGGATAGCGGGAGTGGGGAATGAGCAGTTCTTC
TRBV12-5	-	-	TRBJ1-4	CASGRPVAANEKLFF	TGTGCTAGTGGTCGGCCCGTAGCGGCTAATGAAAAACTGTTTTTT
TRBV29-1	-	TRBD1	TRBJ1-1	CSVEVGDRVNTEAFF	TGCAGCGTTGAAGTGGGAGACAGGGTGAACACTGAAGCTTTCTTT
TRBV19	few	TRBD1	TRBJ1-1	CASMTGGWGNEAFF	TGTGCCAGTATGACAGGGGGATGGGGAAATGAAGCTTTCTTT
TRBV5-4	hyperexpanded	TRBD2	TRBJ2-7	CAYRRREDEQYF	TGTGCCTACAGGAGGCGGGAGGACGAGCAGTACTTC
TRBV6-1	-	TRBD1	TRBJ2-5	CASSEWTGGGETQYF	TGTGCCAGCAGTGAATGGACAGGGGGCGGTGAGACCCAGTACTTC
TRBV25-1	-	TRBD1	TRBJ2-7	CASGQGAYEQYF	TGTGCCTCTGGACAGGGGGCCTACGAGCAGTACTTC
TRBV5-1	-	TRBD2	TRBJ2-2	CASSPGLAGNTGELFF	TGCGCCAGCAGCCCGGGACTAGCGGGAAACACCGGGGAGCTGTTTTTT
TRBV19	few	TRBD1	TRBJ1-1	CASSAGQDNTEAFF	TGTGCCAGTAGTGCGGGACAGGACAACACTGAAGCTTTCTTT